A selection of T cell receptor beta chains follows, all from one sample in a study of blood T cell repertoires in COVID-19. The method was immunoSEQ multiplex PCR; TCRdb's version includes in-frame clones alone and lacks a portion of them. The sample lists tens of thousands of clones, over 75% seen once, with 9.5% to 15% in the top ten. Sequencing was done on a sample of peripheral blood. Receptor source: a human donor in a cohort sampled during active COVID-19. The CDR3 runs from the conserved cysteine through the conserved F or W. Fields, in order: J gene, V gene, CDR3 protein.

j_call: TRBJ2-5
v_call: TRBV6-2/TRBV6-3
cdr3_aa: CASSRGGRQKETQYF

j_call: TRBJ1-5
v_call: TRBV6-1
cdr3_aa: CASSEARGASNQPQHF

j_call: TRBJ2-5
v_call: TRBV4-1
cdr3_aa: CASSPSPRAQETQYF

j_call: TRBJ2-1
v_call: TRBV2
cdr3_aa: CASSAGPWNEQFF

j_call: TRBJ2-1
v_call: TRBV14
cdr3_aa: CASSRPGLAGTHEQFF

j_call: TRBJ2-1
v_call: TRBV27
cdr3_aa: CASSPPGGAYNEQFF

j_call: TRBJ2-2
v_call: TRBV2
cdr3_aa: CASSDRQVNTGELFF

j_call: TRBJ2-1
v_call: TRBV15
cdr3_aa: CASSGGYSYNEQFF

j_call: TRBJ1-2
v_call: TRBV6-5
cdr3_aa: CASSQRTGENYGYTF

j_call: TRBJ1-1
v_call: TRBV29-1
cdr3_aa: CSVARRRVFTEAFF

j_call: TRBJ2-5
v_call: TRBV5-6
cdr3_aa: CASSLGGFEETQYF

j_call: TRBJ2-7
v_call: TRBV28
cdr3_aa: CASSTGNYEQYF

j_call: TRBJ1-5
v_call: TRBV11-2
cdr3_aa: CASSRQWNQPQHF

j_call: TRBJ2-2
v_call: TRBV5-4
cdr3_aa: CASSDAGAWGGELFF

j_call: TRBJ2-5
v_call: TRBV7-8
cdr3_aa: CASSLLRWGEKTQYF

j_call: TRBJ2-5
v_call: TRBV30
cdr3_aa: CVWSKLAQETQYF

j_call: TRBJ1-5
v_call: TRBV7-2
cdr3_aa: CASSLVDNQPQHF

j_call: TRBJ2-1
v_call: TRBV19
cdr3_aa: CASSIVPTGIYNEQFF

j_call: TRBJ2-2
v_call: TRBV2
cdr3_aa: CASISGGNTGELFF

j_call: TRBJ2-7
v_call: TRBV3-1/TRBV3-2
cdr3_aa: CASSQAGGPYEQYF

j_call: TRBJ1-2
v_call: TRBV9
cdr3_aa: CASSEWGQGYTF

j_call: TRBJ2-5
v_call: TRBV14
cdr3_aa: CASSQGGPGLQETQYF

j_call: TRBJ2-1
v_call: TRBV4-1
cdr3_aa: CASSQDYSGGNEQFF

j_call: TRBJ1-1
v_call: TRBV18
cdr3_aa: CASSPATQNTEAFF

j_call: TRBJ1-2
v_call: TRBV19
cdr3_aa: CASSIRWDSGGYTF

j_call: TRBJ2-7
v_call: TRBV2
cdr3_aa: CASSGDSYEQYF

j_call: TRBJ1-1
v_call: TRBV6-5
cdr3_aa: CASSWARGSDTEAFF

j_call: TRBJ2-1
v_call: TRBV28
cdr3_aa: CASTRLLAGTVGNEQFF

j_call: TRBJ1-1
v_call: TRBV4-2
cdr3_aa: CASSLLGGKINEAFF

j_call: TRBJ1-2
v_call: TRBV28
cdr3_aa: CASSLRDGDGYTF

j_call: TRBJ1-1
v_call: TRBV7-9
cdr3_aa: CASSWEGKGTEAFF

j_call: TRBJ2-5
v_call: TRBV6-1
cdr3_aa: CASSEGPRPQETQYF

j_call: TRBJ2-3
v_call: TRBV3-1/TRBV3-2
cdr3_aa: CASSQVGGSTDTQYF

j_call: TRBJ2-7
v_call: TRBV5-4
cdr3_aa: CASSLRLAGGDEQYF